This T cell receptor beta chain originates from a study of T-cell memory formation after mild COVID-19 (dated by TCRdb to the early 2020s). Context from the whole study: Most TCR sequence clusters were specific to one of the two donors. In a couple of donors, T-cell clones that expanded and contracted after mild COVID-19 were tracked by sequencing TCRalpha and TCRbeta repertoires over time. The cohort was made up of two young adult volunteers, one female and one male, who were previously healthy.

Including cysteine and phenylalanine, the CDR3 has 13 amino acids. Only the CDR3 part of the read is kept: 39 bases, read in frame from the first base. V drops 0 bases and J drops 4 bases, leaving 4 bases in between. CDR1 and CDR2, looked up from the germline V gene (reference sequence), are MNHEY and SMNVEV. Of note for this clonotype: Its target antigen remains unknown. It has no much larger one-base neighbor in the sample; base qualities were not kept.

PBMCs were isolated by Ficoll-Paque density gradient centrifugation. The sequencer listed for this sample is Illumina NovaSeq 6000. TCRalpha and TCRbeta cDNA libraries were built by 5'RACE with constant-segment primers, adding sample barcodes and unique molecular identifiers. RNA was extracted from every sample with Trizol reagent. Libraries were amplified in two PCR steps, with a second sample barcode and Illumina TruSeq adapters added in the second step. Sequencing of libraries was performed on an Illumina NovaSeq with 2 x 150 bp paired-end reads. The published analysis was carried out like this. With migec v1.2.7, reads were demultiplexed and then collapsed into UMI-guided consensus sequences. Using mixcr v2.1.11, UMI consensuses were aligned to TRA and TRB V and J templates and then assembled into clonotypes. A clonotype was counted as expanded or contracted only if both edgeR and NoisET called the change significant, with noise models trained on biological replicates. For edgeR calls, the thresholds were a false discovery rate-adjusted p below 0.01 and a log2 fold-change of 1. As an exploratory analysis of dynamics, max-normalized trajectories of the 1000 most abundant clonotypes were examined by PCA with hierarchical clustering. The CD4 or CD8 phenotype of responding clones was assigned using the separately sequenced CD4+ and CD8+ repertoires. The public sequencing data were trimmed at Q25 with fastp and processed into clonotypes with MiXCR by TCRdb, which kept only in-frame beta chains. Here each entry gathers all rows of one CDR3 protein and keeps the most common genes and DNA. For this entry, the V and J calls and clone size follow TCRdb and not the study's own pipeline. The sample table contains approximately 350,000 distinct CDR3 sequences; only one count was recorded for approximately 14% of them. The ten largest clones take up about 22% of the sample.

General study outcomes and caveats: Only a couple of mild cases were covered in the study, and larger cohorts including severe cases with pre-infection samples were considered necessary. Contracting CD4+ clones were located mainly in the CM and EM memory subsets, whereas CD8+ clones were found to be enriched in EMRA. Clones that contracted from day 15 to 85 showed balanced CD4/CD8 phenotypes, whereas a second wave of clones that expanded from day 15 to 37 leaned towards CD4+. The detection of some responding clones in pre-infection memory suggests that pre-existing cross-reactive memory T cells joined the SARS-CoV-2 response. SARS-CoV-2 specificity of the second-wave clones peaking on day 37 was not confirmed.

In this chain, TRBV27 is recombined with TRBJ2-1; no confident D gene assignment can be made. The receptor was isolated from a man in his late teens or twenties who had mild COVID-19 (a few samples of this study predate the infection). The sample titles of this study are shuffled in the database, so cell type and time point are left out; the donor was told from shared clones. The sequenced sample consisted of PBMCs or a T cell subset sorted from them (not recorded which). The CDR3 loop reads CASSLSEYNEQFF. The DNA sequence reads TGTGCCAGCAGTTTATCCGAATACAATGAGCAGTTCTTC.